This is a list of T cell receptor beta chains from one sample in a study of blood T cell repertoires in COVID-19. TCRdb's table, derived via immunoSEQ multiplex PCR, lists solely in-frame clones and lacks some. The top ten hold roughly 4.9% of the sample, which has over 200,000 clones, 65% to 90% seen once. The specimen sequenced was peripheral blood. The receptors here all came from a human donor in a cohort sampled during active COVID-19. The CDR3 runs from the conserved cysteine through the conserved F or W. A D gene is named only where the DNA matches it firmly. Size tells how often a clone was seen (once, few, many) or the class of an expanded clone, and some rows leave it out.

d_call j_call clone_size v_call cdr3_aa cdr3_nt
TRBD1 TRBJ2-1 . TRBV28 CASSPRTGYNEQFF TGTGCCAGCAGCCCGAGGACAGGGTACAATGAGCAGTTCTTC
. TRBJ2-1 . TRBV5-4 CASSLEAGRGNEQFF TGTGCCAGCAGCTTGGAGGCTGGGAGAGGCAATGAGCAGTTCTTC
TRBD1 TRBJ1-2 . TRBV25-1 CASRGQGGGYTF TGTGCCAGCAGGGGACAGGGGGGCGGCTACACCTTC
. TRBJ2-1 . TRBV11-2 CASSLVDRRSWSYNEQFF TGTGCCAGCAGCTTAGTGGATCGCCGGAGCTGGTCATACAATGAGCAGTTCTTC
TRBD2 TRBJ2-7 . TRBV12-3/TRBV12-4 CASRPGLAKQYF TGTGCCAGCAGACCGGGACTAGCAAAGCAGTACTTC
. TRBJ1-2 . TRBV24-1 CATSGPTVGYTF TGTGCCACCAGTGGACCGACAGTTGGCTACACCTTC
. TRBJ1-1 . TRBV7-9 CAGGAGTMNTEAFF TGTGCCGGAGGGGCAGGGACGATGAACACTGAAGCTTTCTTT
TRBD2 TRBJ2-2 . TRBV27 CASSLRLREFNTGELFF TGTGCCAGCAGTTTAAGGCTGCGGGAGTTTAACACCGGGGAGCTGTTTTTT
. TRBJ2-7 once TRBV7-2 CASSLINYEQYF TGTGCCAGCAGCTTAATCAACTACGAGCAGTACTTC
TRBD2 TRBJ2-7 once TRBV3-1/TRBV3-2 CASSQGSSGSYEQYF TGTGCCAGCAGCCAGGGGTCTAGCGGCTCCTACGAGCAGTACTTC
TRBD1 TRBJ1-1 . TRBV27 CASSPPQGRTEAFF TGTGCCAGCAGTCCGCCACAGGGGCGCACTGAAGCTTTCTTT
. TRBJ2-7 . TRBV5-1 CASSLDRGGEQYF TGCGCCAGCAGCTTGGACAGGGGGGGCGAGCAGTACTTC